These 17 T cell receptor beta chains originate from one sample sequenced in a study of identical twins. TCRdb reprocessed the 5' RACE reads via MiXCR and lists one record per CDR3 protein. The repertoire holds about 500,000 distinct CDR3 sequences, with roughly an eighth as singletons. These data were also filed under a second study, of yellow fever vaccine responses in identical twins.

What was sequenced was CD4+ T cells sorted from blood. The receptors originated from a woman aged 18-29 years in good health.

The chain recombines TRBV6-2 or TRBV6-3 with TRBJ2-7, with D uncertain. The V gene lost 4 bases and the J gene lost 5 bases, with 12 bases spanning the gap. Germline V gene sequence: CDR1 MNHEY, CDR2 SVGEGT. The CDR3 length is 13 residues. The CDR3 here is CASSSRGWDEQYF. Written as DNA, the CDR3 is TGTGCCAGCAGTTCCCGCGGTTGGGACGAGCAGTACTTC.

This clonotype was seen only once. V usage is TRBV24-1 and J usage is TRBJ2-3; weak D call: TRBD1 (6 bases). The V end was cut by 3 bases, the J end by 3 bases, with 18 bases between. The CDR3 sequence is 17 residues long. Germline V gives CDR1 KGHDR, CDR2 SFDVKD. CDR3: CATSDKGQPSGTDTQYF. The CDR3 region has the DNA TGTGCCACCAGTGATAAAGGACAGCCCTCCGGGACAGATACGCAGTATTTT.

This clonotype has just a few counts. The gene calls are TRBV19 and TRBJ2-1; 12 bases line up with TRBD2. J gave up 4 bases and V 6 bases, and 13 bases lay outside the gene matches. Per germline, CDR1 LNHDA and CDR2 SQIVND (reference sequence). The CDR3 runs to 18 residues. CDR3 bases: TGTGCCAGTAGCCAATCGCGAAAGACTAGCGGGAGTTACAATGAGCAGTTCTTC. It codes for CASSQSRKTSGSYNEQFF.

In its sample, this clonotype was seen many times. The chain uses TRBV6-2 or TRBV6-3 and TRBJ2-7, with D unclear. Germline V gives CDR1 MNHEY, CDR2 SVGEGT. V lost 1 base to trimming and J lost 4 bases, with 11 bases between them. CDR3 length: 14 amino acids. The CDR3 nucleotides are TGTGCCAGCAGTTACTTCGGCAGAACTTACGAGCAGTACTTC. This sequence encodes CASSYFGRTYEQYF.

The chain recombines TRBV5-6 with TRBJ2-7, with D unresolved. Germline CDR1 reads SGHDT; CDR2 reads YYEEEE. This CDR3 is built from 13 residues. Trimming shortened V by 4 bases and J by 0 bases, and 8 bases separated the two germline ends. The DNA for the CDR3 is TGTGCCAGCAGCCGCGCCCACTCCTACGAGCAGTACTTC. Residues: CASSRAHSYEQYF. The variable domain in full, completed from reference TRBV5-6 and TRBJ2-7, reads DAGVTQSPTHLIKTRGQQVTLRCSPKSGHDTVSWYQQALGQGPQFIFQYYEEEERQRGNFPDRFSGHQFPNYSSELNVNALLLGDSALYLCASSRAHSYEQYFGPGTRLTVT.

With regard to this clonotype: Germline and junction disagree at one end, which may indicate a read error. This chain links TRBV7-7 with TRBJ2-1; D is tentatively TRBD1 or TRBD2 (6 bases each). The CDR3 is 15 residues long. Germline V gene data show CDR1 as SSHAT and CDR2 as FNYEAQ (reference sequence). CDR3 sequence: CASSVDSGQFNEQFF. In DNA, the CDR3 is TGTGCTAGCAGCGTCGATAGCGGACAGTTCAATGAGCAGTTCTTC.

The chain employs TRBV5-1 and TRBJ2-2; D call uncertain. V was trimmed by 0 bases and J by 4 bases, leaving 13 bases between them. Germline V lookup: CDR1 SGHRS, CDR2 YFSETQ. The CDR3 contains 16 residues. CDR3 region: CASSLAVASATGELFF. The DNA of the CDR3 is TGCGCCAGCAGCTTGGCCGTCGCAAGCGCCACCGGGGAGCTGTTTTTT.

In this sample, this clonotype turned up a few times. The chain is built from TRBV6-2 or TRBV6-3 and TRBJ2-5; D not resolved. Germline values: CDR1 MNHEY, CDR2 SVGEGT. CDR3 length: 10 amino acids. V lost 8 bases and J 5 bases, leaving 6 bases between the germline ends. This chain's CDR3 is CASGDETQYF. The CDR3 bases are TGTGCCAGCGGAGACGAGACCCAGTACTTC.

The chain couples TRBV19 to TRBJ2-1; 8 nucleotides line up with TRBD1. Germline CDR1 LNHDA, CDR2 SQIVND (reference sequence). This CDR3 comprises 15 residues. V was pared by 8 bases and J by 6 bases, with 12 bases of the junction left unmatched. The CDR3 reads CASQGAREGANEQFF. The CDR3 DNA follows: TGTGCCAGTCAGGGGGCGAGAGAGGGGGCCAATGAGCAGTTCTTC.

This clonotype occurred a few times. The V and J genes are TRBV2 and TRBJ2-6; D gene uncertain. With 3 bases removed from V and 4 bases from J, the gap between germline ends came to 13 bases. The CDR3 runs to 16 residues. The germline V gene encodes CDR1 SNHLY and CDR2 FYNNEI. The DNA of the CDR3 is TGTGCCAGCAGTGATCAGCTGGTCTCAGGGGCCAACGTCCTGACTTTC. Protein sequence: CASSDQLVSGANVLTF.

The chain combines TRBV6-1 with TRBJ2-1, with TRBD2 identical over 8 bases. V lost 6 bases and J lost 2; bases outside the gene matches: 6. Germline lookup yields CDR1 MNHNS and CDR2 SASEGT. The CDR3 sequence is 15 residues long. The CDR3 is CASSPAGGAYNEQFF. In DNA, the CDR3 is TGTGCCAGCAGCCCCGCGGGGGGCGCCTACAATGAGCAGTTCTTC.

The chain joins TRBV28 to TRBJ2-1; D could derive from TRBD1 or TRBD2 (6 bases each). Germline assignment: CDR1 MDHEN and CDR2 SYDVKM. V was cut by 5 bases and J by 10 bases, with 18 bases left in between. The length of the CDR3 is 14 residues. DNA of the CDR3: TGTGCCAGCAGTGGGGGGCCAGGGTCAGGGGAGCAGTTCTTC. Its translation: CASSGGPGSGEQFF.

The J gene is TRBJ1-5, the V gene TRBV5-4, with D possibly being TRBD1 (5 bases). There are 13 residues in the CDR3. Germline assignment: CDR1 SGHNT and CDR2 YYREEE (reference sequence). With 1 base removed from V and 6 bases from J, the gap between germline ends came to 8 bases. CDR3 region: CASSLWGSQPQHF. CDR3 coding DNA: TGTGCCAGCAGCTTGTGGGGGAGTCAGCCCCAGCATTTT.

This chain uses TRBV19 with TRBJ2-2; TRBD1 matches 11 bases. The CDR3 is 13 amino acids. The V gene's germline CDR1 is LNHDA and CDR2 SQIVND (reference sequence). J was trimmed by 8 bases and V by 8 bases; bases with no gene match: 4. For the CDR3, the DNA is TGTGCCAGTTGGACAGGGGGCATGGGGGAGCTGTTTTTT. It codes for CASWTGGMGELFF.

The chain combines TRBV29-1 with TRBJ2-5; 14 bases match TRBD2. V gave up 4 bases and J gave up 5 bases; unmatched junction bases: 6. This CDR3 is built from 15 residues. Per germline, CDR1 SQVTM and CDR2 ANQGSEA. The CDR3 DNA reads as TGCAGCGTTGCGGGACTAGCGGGGGAGGGGGAGACCCAGTACTTC. This sequence encodes CSVAGLAGEGETQYF.

This clonotype was counted ten times or more. This chain connects TRBV3-1 to TRBJ2-3; 7 bases line up with TRBD1. V gave up 4 bases and J gave up 2 bases; unmatched junction bases: 9. Germline assignment: CDR1 LGHDT and CDR2 YNNKEL (reference sequence). The CDR3 runs to 16 residues. CDR3 DNA: TGTGCCAGCAGCCCCAACAGGGGCGGAATCACAGATACGCAGTATTTT. As protein: CASSPNRGGITDTQYF.

V gene TRBV7-2 combines with J gene TRBJ2-3, with TRBD2 matching over 11 bases. The CDR3 runs to 16 residues. V trimming: 4 bases; J trimming: 1 base; junction bases outside the gene matches: 4. Germline V gene data show CDR1 as SGHTA and CDR2 as FQGNSA. CDR3 sequence reads: CASSSLAGGRTDTQYF. The CDR3 nucleotides read TGTGCCAGCAGCTCCTTAGCGGGGGGGCGCACAGATACGCAGTATTTT.